These 20 T cell receptor beta chains share one sample of origin, sequenced in a study of CXCR3-negative and CXCR3-positive naive CD8 T cells. cDNA libraries for TRB were generated by 5' RACE incorporating UMI labels. TCRdb reworked the 5' RACE reads into one entry per CDR3 protein, no DNA. Found here are 20,000 to 25,000 distinct CDR3 sequences; the top ten clones hold over 15%. Sequences were obtained from memory CD8+ T cells from blood. The receptors derive from a human donor in good health. Some clones in this sample may be carry-over from other donors' samples.

The rearrangement links TRBV29-1 to TRBJ1-2; TCRdb proposes TRBD1, but this gene call is untestable without DNA. The CDR3 spans 13 residues. CDR1 SQVTM and CDR2 ANQGSEA come from the germline V gene. The CDR3 here is CSTTGTGLSGYTF.

The chain uses TRBV12-5 and TRBJ2-1; TCRdb picks TRBD2, but there is no DNA to check that call. The germline V gene has CDR1 LGHNT and CDR2 FRNRAP. The CDR3 covers 19 residues. The CDR3 is CASGSPLAGLVTSYNEQFF.

V and J are TRBV27 and TRBJ2-7; no DNA is available, so the TRBD1 call from TCRdb remains unchecked. This CDR3 region has 15 residues. CDR1 MNHEY and CDR2 SMNVEV come from the germline V gene (reference sequence). The CDR3 protein is CASSLLTGSSYEQYF.

V gene TRBV6-2 or TRBV6-3 combines with J gene TRBJ2-2; TCRdb reports TRBD1, a call that lacks DNA to check it against. The CDR3 is 14 amino acids. The germline V gene encodes CDR1 MNHEY and CDR2 SVGEGT. The CDR3 loop reads CASNSRGLTGELFF.

This chain links TRBV20-1 with TRBJ2-2; the TRBD1 assignment by TCRdb is unverifiable without DNA. The germline V gene encodes CDR1 DFQATT and CDR2 SNEGSKA (reference sequence). This CDR3 comprises 15 residues. The chain's CDR3 is CSARDFRGDTGELFF.

This rearrangement joins TRBV20-1 to TRBJ2-1. The germline CDR1 and CDR2 sequences are DFQATT and SNEGSKA (reference sequence). The CDR3 runs 14 residues. The chain's CDR3 is CSASVTKSYNEQFF.

The rearrangement uses TRBV4-2 and TRBJ2-7; without DNA, the TCRdb call of TRBD2 cannot be checked. The CDR3 totals 15 residues. CDR1 LGHNA and CDR2 YNFKEQ come from the germline V gene. The CDR3 sequence: CASSQEWTEGYEQYF.

V gene TRBV29-1 combines with J gene TRBJ2-5. The CDR3 is made up of 13 amino acids. CDR1 and CDR2 from the germline V gene are SQVTM and ANQGSEA. CDR3 residues: CSVGVALQETQYF. The variable domain in full, completed from reference TRBV29-1 and TRBJ2-5, reads SAVISQKPSRDICQRGTSLTIQCQVDSQVTMMFWYRQQPGQSLTLIATANQGSEATYESGFVIDKFPISRPNLTFSTLTVSNMSPEDSSIYLCSVGVALQETQYFGPGTRLLVL.

J is TRBJ2-7 and V is TRBV29-1. The germline V gene encodes CDR1 SQVTM and CDR2 ANQGSEA. The length of the CDR3 is 11 residues. The CDR3 sequence is CSVGLSCEQYF.

This CDR3 is CASSLSGRVGEQFF. The rearrangement joins TRBV12-3 or TRBV12-4 to TRBJ2-1; TCRdb calls TRBD1, which cannot be checked without DNA. The CDR3 is made up of 14 amino acids.

The rearrangement joins TRBV6-2 or TRBV6-3 to TRBJ2-5. In germline, CDR1 is MNHEY, CDR2 SVGEGT. CDR3 size: 14 residues. CDR3 sequence reads: CASSQTSSQETQYF.

The chain joins TRBV5-5 to TRBJ2-5. The germline V gene has CDR1 SGHKS and CDR2 YYEKEE (reference sequence). The CDR3 extends over 15 amino acids. The CDR3 here is CASSLVGNAAETQYF.

The chain has TRBV7-7 and TRBJ2-5; TCRdb lists TRBD1, though no DNA is available to test this call. This CDR3 has 15 residues. Germline values: CDR1 SSHAT, CDR2 FNYEAQ (reference sequence). CDR3 sequence reads: CASPWAVGAQETQYF.

The J gene is TRBJ2-7, the V gene TRBV20-1; the TRBD1 assignment by TCRdb is unverifiable without DNA. This CDR3 is 14 amino acids long. Looked up from germline, CDR1 is DFQATT and CDR2 is SNEGSKA (reference sequence). The chain's CDR3 is CSARDRVPSYEQYF.

The rearrangement uses TRBV29-1 and TRBJ2-1; the TCRdb call, TRBD1, lacks DNA for checking. The CDR3 has 15 amino acids. The germline V gene has CDR1 SQVTM and CDR2 ANQGSEA. The CDR3 protein is CSVEVGDRESNEQFF.

The CDR3 sequence is CATSREQTPSYEQYF. The chain combines TRBV15 with TRBJ2-7. Germline V gene data show CDR1 as LNHNV and CDR2 as YYDKDF (reference sequence). This CDR3 contains 15 residues.

The chain couples TRBV7-6 to TRBJ2-7; without DNA, the TCRdb call of TRBD1 cannot be checked. Germline CDR1 and CDR2: SGHVS and FNYEAQ. The CDR3 consists of 15 residues. CDR3 in amino acids: CASSLGDRATYEQYF.

This chain uses TRBV29-1 with TRBJ1-1; TCRdb selects TRBD1, and the lack of DNA leaves this call unchecked. Germline CDR1 is SQVTM and CDR2 is ANQGSEA. The CDR3 is made up of 14 amino acids. The CDR3 region is CSVEWSPGGTEAFF.

The J gene is TRBJ1-6, the V gene TRBV20-1; TCRdb's D gene call, TRBD1, goes unchecked for lack of DNA. The V gene's germline CDR1 is DFQATT and CDR2 SNEGSKA (reference sequence). CDR3 length: 15 residues. The chain's CDR3 is CSATTGTGDHSPLHF.

The chain is built from TRBV6-2 or TRBV6-3 and TRBJ2-7; TCRdb returns TRBD1, unconfirmable since there is no DNA. The length of the CDR3 is 12 residues. Germline CDR1 MNHEY, CDR2 SVGEGT. CDR3 protein: CASSQDRYEQYF.